A single T cell receptor (beta chain) is shown here with its context. The ends lost 2 bases at V and 4 bases at J; junction bases unmatched: 9. This CDR3 spans 17 amino acids. Germline V gene sequence: CDR1 SGHRS, CDR2 YFSETQ. These data originate in a study of cytomegalovirus exposure and HLA in healthy donors. Primers included in the PCR were 60 Vbeta and 13 Jbeta primers. The method was immunoSEQ multiplex PCR; TCRdb's version includes in-frame clones alone and lacks a portion of them. The table includes some 150,000 clones, 79% detected once. The origin of this receptor is a man in his forties or fifties in good health and CMV-seropositive. Input material: PBMCs. This chain connects TRBV5-1 to TRBJ2-2, with TRBD2 matching over 9 bases. The DNA of the CDR3 is TGCGCCAGCAGCTTAGCTAGCGGGGCAGATTCCACCGGGGAGCTGTTTTTT. Its protein product is CASSLASGADSTGELFF.